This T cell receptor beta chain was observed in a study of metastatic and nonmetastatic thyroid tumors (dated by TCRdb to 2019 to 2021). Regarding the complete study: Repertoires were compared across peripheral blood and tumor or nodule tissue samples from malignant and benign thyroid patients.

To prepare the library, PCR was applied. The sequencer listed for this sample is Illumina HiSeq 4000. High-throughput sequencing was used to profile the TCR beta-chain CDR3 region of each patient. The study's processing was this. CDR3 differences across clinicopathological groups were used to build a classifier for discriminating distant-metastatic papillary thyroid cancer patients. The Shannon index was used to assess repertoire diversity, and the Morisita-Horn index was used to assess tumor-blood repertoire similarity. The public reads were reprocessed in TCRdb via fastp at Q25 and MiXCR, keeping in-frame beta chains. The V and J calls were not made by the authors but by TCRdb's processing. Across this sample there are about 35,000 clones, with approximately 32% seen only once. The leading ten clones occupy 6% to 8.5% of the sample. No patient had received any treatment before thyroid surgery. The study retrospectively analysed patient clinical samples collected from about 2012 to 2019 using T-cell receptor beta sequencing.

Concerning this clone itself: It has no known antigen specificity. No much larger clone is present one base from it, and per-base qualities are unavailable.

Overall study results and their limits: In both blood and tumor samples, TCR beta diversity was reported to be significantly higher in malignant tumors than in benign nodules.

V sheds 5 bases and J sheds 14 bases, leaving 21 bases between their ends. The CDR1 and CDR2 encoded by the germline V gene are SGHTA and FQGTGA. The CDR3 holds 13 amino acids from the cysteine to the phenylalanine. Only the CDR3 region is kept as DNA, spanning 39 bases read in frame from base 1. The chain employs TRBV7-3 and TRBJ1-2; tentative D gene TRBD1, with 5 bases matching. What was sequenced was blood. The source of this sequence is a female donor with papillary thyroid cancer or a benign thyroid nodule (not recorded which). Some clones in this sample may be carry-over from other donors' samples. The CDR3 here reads CASSQGLLQGRTF. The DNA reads TGTGCCAGCAGCCAAGGGCTTCTGCAGGGAAGGACCTTC.